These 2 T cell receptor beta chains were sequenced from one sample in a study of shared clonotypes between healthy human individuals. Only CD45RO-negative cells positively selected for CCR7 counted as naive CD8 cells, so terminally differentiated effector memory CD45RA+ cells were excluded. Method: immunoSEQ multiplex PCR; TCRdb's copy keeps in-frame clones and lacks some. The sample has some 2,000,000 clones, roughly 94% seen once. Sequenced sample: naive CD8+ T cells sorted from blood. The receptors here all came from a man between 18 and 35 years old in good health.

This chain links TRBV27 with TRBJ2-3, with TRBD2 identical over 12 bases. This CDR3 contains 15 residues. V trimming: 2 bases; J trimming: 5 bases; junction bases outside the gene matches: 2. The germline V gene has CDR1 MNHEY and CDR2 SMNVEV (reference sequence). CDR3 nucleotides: TGTGCCAGCAGTTTAACGGGACTAGCGGGAGATACGCAGTATTTT. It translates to CASSLTGLAGDTQYF.

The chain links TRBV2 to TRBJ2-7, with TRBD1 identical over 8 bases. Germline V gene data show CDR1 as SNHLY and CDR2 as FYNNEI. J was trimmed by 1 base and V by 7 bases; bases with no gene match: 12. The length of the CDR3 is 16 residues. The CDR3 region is CASIQYRTGNSYEQYF. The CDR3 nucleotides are TGTGCCAGCATCCAATATAGGACAGGGAATTCCTACGAGCAGTACTTC.